The source of this T cell receptor beta chain is a study of regulatory T cells in long-lasting Graves disease. Noted time point: newly diagnosed GD, antithyroid drugs for less than 3 months. RNA extracted from PBMCs served as the sequencing template. Losses at the gene ends were 6 bases for V and 6 bases for J; bases not matched to a gene: 13. Per germline, CDR1 SGHRS and CDR2 YFSETQ. The CDR3 has 18 residues. Libraries of TCR beta came from iRepertoire HTBI primers plus Arm-PCR of CDR3 regions. Using its own MiXCR run on the multiplex PCR reads, TCRdb lists one record per CDR3 protein. Here the sample spans about 530,000 distinct CDR3 sequences, roughly a sixth being singletons. Study outcomes and limitations: Reduced TCR diversity was observed in persistent Graves' patients versus newly diagnosed patients.

In its sample, this clonotype was seen once. Antigen unknown. This same sample was also part of a study on T cells in Graves' hyperthyroidism and ophthalmopathy. That report notes: Most thyroid clonotypes expanded above 0.001 were also detected in blood.

The V gene is TRBV5-1, the J gene TRBJ2-1; 15 positions match TRBD2. Sequencing was performed on peripheral blood mononuclear cells (PBMCs), taken at new diagnosis, from a patient treated with antithyroid drugs. This receptor was obtained from a middle-aged woman with Graves disease. CDR3 sequence (DNA): TGCGCCAGCAAAACTGGGACTAGCGGGAGGTGGGGTTCCAATGAGCAGTTCTTC. Translation gives CASKTGTSGRWGSNEQFF.